The 14 T cell receptor beta chains in this list originate from one sample, sequenced in a study of T cell repertoires in cytomegalovirus infection. One entry per CDR3 protein results from TCRdb running MiXCR on the reads. This table holds about 530,000 distinct CDR3 sequences, more than 20% found once. Sequenced input: PBMCs. Every receptor here comes from a human donor in good health (CMV status not recorded). Some clones in this sample may be carry-over from other donors' samples.

This clonotype was picked up a small number of times. The chain carries TRBV5-4 and TRBJ2-7; 7 nucleotides agree with TRBD1. The germline gives CDR1 SGHNT, CDR2 YYREEE (reference sequence). V dropped 4 bases and J dropped 7; count of bases not matched to a gene: 8. The CDR3 runs to 13 residues. CDR3 sequence (DNA): TGTGCCAGCAGCCAAAATGCAGGGGGAGAGCAGTACGTC. Protein product: CASSQNAGGEQYV.

V gene TRBV20-1 combines with J gene TRBJ2-1; TRBD2 matches at 8 bases. The CDR3 consists of 16 residues. Germline V gene lookup returns CDR1 DFQATT and CDR2 SNEGSKA (reference sequence). Losses at the gene ends were 2 bases for V and 0 bases for J; bases not matched to a gene: 6. The CDR3 region has the DNA TGCAGTGCTAGATCCCTAGCGGGCCACTCCTACAATGAGCAGTTCTTC. It yields the protein CSARSLAGHSYNEQFF.

This clonotype came up a few times. The J gene is TRBJ2-1, the V gene TRBV7-9; a weak D match, TRBD2 (6 bases). V was cut by 4 bases and J by 4 bases, with 11 bases left in between. Germline CDR1 is SEHNR and CDR2 is FQNEAQ (reference sequence). The CDR3 runs 14 residues. DNA of the CDR3: TGTGCCAGCAGCTCCCCGGGACTTTACAATGAGCAGTTCTTC. Translating it yields CASSSPGLYNEQFF.

This clonotype occurred a few times. The gene calls are TRBV29-1 and TRBJ2-1; 8 bases are shared with TRBD1. CDR1 and CDR2 (germline): SQVTM, ANQGSEA. V trimming: 4 bases; J trimming: 6 bases; junction bases outside the gene matches: 8. This CDR3 contains 14 residues. In DNA, the CDR3 is TGCAGCGTTGTTACAGGGGGTTGGGGCAATGAGCAGTTCTTC. Its translation: CSVVTGGWGNEQFF.

Only a few counts were recorded for this clonotype. The rearrangement joins TRBV12-3 or TRBV12-4 to TRBJ1-2, with TRBD1 as a possible D gene (5 bases). V was pared by 6 bases and J by 6 bases, with 14 bases between. The CDR3 covers 13 residues. The CDR3 region has the DNA TGTGCCAGCAGGAGGAAGGAGGGGCATGGCTACACCTTC. This codes for CASRRKEGHGYTF.

The V call is TRBV5-6, the J call TRBJ2-1, with D unclear. The length of the CDR3 is 13 residues. Trimming pared 0 bases from V and 5 bases from J, leaving 6 bases between. CDR1 is SGHDT, CDR2 YYEEEE, per germline. CDR3: CASSLVGNNEQFF. DNA for the CDR3: TGTGCCAGCAGCTTGGTAGGGAACAATGAGCAGTTCTTC.

The chain joins TRBV5-5 to TRBJ2-6; a possible D gene is TRBD2 (5 bases). This CDR3 region has 16 residues. From germline, CDR1 is SGHKS and CDR2 YYEKEE (reference sequence). The V and J ends lost 4 bases and 0 bases respectively, with 11 bases between them. The CDR3 loop reads CASSQGLNSGANVLTF. For the CDR3, the DNA is TGTGCCAGCAGCCAAGGACTCAACTCTGGGGCCAACGTCCTGACTTTC.

The J gene is TRBJ1-1, the V gene TRBV11-2; D remains unclear. CDR3 length: 14 residues. In germline, CDR1 is SGHAT, CDR2 FQNNGV. V lost 1 base to trimming and J lost 2 bases, with 8 bases between them. The chain's CDR3 is CASSLVGPNTEAFF. CDR3 nucleotides: TGTGCCAGCAGCTTAGTGGGCCCTAACACTGAAGCTTTCTTT.

This clonotype was detected many times. The chain joins TRBV7-2 to TRBJ2-1; 8 bases align to TRBD2. Germline CDR1 reads SGHTA; CDR2 reads FQGNSA. Trimming at V came to 0 bases and at J to 2 bases, leaving 9 bases not matched to a gene. The CDR3 has 18 residues. In DNA form, the CDR3 reads TGTGCCAGCAGCTTAGCGGGGGATGGAGCGGGGGCCTACAATGAGCAGTTCTTC. Translating gives CASSLAGDGAGAYNEQFF.

The chain couples TRBV6-2 or TRBV6-3 to TRBJ1-1; 8 bases are shared with TRBD1. Trimming removed 2 bases from V and 4 bases from J; junction bases left unmatched: 9. The CDR3 has 16 residues. The germline V gene encodes CDR1 MNHEY and CDR2 SVGEGT. This CDR3 reads CASSYGRQGSATEAFF. For the CDR3, the DNA is TGTGCCAGCAGTTACGGACGACAGGGGAGTGCCACTGAAGCTTTCTTT.

This clonotype appeared many times. The chain employs TRBV7-2 and TRBJ1-4; maybe TRBD1 (5 bases). Germline CDR1 and CDR2: SGHTA and FQGNSA. V was clipped by 4 bases and J by 3 bases, with 12 bases between them. This CDR3 is 15 amino acids long. In DNA form, the CDR3 reads TGTGCCAGCAGCTGGGGGGAGTCGGCTAATGAAAAACTGTTTTTT. Its translation is CASSWGESANEKLFF.

The CDR3 DNA reads as TGTGCCACCAGCAGAGGACGAAACTCTGGAAACACCATATATTTT. As protein: CATSRGRNSGNTIYF. This chain joins TRBV15 and TRBJ1-3; no firm D call. The germline CDR1 and CDR2 sequences are LNHNV and YYDKDF (reference sequence). CDR3 length: 15 amino acids. The germline V and J ends were trimmed by 1 base and 0 bases, with 7 bases remaining between them.

V gene TRBV10-3 combines with J gene TRBJ2-3; 14 bases align to TRBD2. The germline gives CDR1 ENHRY, CDR2 SYGVKD. The CDR3 extends over 15 amino acids. The V and J ends lost 9 bases and 1 base, in that order; junction bases with no gene match: 3. CDR3 bases: TGTGCCATGGGACTAGCGGGAGACGGCACAGATACGCAGTATTTT. Translated, it gives CAMGLAGDGTDTQYF.

In its sample, this clonotype was seen a few times. The V gene is TRBV7-2, the J gene TRBJ2-6; 7 bases line up with TRBD2. Germline V gene sequence: CDR1 SGHTA, CDR2 FQGNSA. The trim removed 4 bases at V and 0 bases at J, leaving 6 bases unmatched. The CDR3 extends over 17 amino acids. CDR3 sequence: CASSSTSVYSGANVLTF. The CDR3 nucleotides are TGTGCCAGCAGCTCCACTAGCGTCTACTCTGGGGCCAACGTCCTGACTTTC.